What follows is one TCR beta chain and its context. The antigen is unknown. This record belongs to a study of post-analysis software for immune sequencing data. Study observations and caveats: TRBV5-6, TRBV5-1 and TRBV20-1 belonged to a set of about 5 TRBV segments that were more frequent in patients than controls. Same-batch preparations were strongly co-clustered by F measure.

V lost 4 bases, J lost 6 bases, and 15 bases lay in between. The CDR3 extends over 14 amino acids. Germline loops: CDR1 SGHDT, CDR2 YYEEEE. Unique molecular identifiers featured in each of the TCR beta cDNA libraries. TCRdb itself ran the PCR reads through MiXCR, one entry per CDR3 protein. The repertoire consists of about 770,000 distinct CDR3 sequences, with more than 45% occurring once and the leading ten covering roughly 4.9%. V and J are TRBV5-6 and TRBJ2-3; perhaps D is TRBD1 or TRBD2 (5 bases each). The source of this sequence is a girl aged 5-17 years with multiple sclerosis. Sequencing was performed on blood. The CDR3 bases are TGTGCCAGCAGCGTTGGGACCTCCGGGGATACGCAGTATTTT. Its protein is CASSVGTSGDTQYF.